What follows are 18 T cell receptor beta chains derived from one specimen sequenced in a study of OX40 agonist ivuxolimab in advanced cancers. Method: immunoSEQ multiplex PCR; TCRdb's copy keeps in-frame clones and lacks some. The repertoire holds tens of thousands of clones, with about 90% as singletons. This sample comprised CD4+ or CD8+ T cells sorted from blood, obtained in a trial of the OX40 agonist ivuxolimab. The receptors come from an adult with an advanced solid tumor such as melanoma, head and neck, liver or kidney cancer.

This chain connects TRBV7-9 to TRBJ1-5; TRBD1 matches 9 bases. This CDR3 has 14 residues. Germline V gives CDR1 SEHNR, CDR2 FQNEAQ (reference sequence). V lost 5 bases to trimming and J lost 5 bases; unmatched junction nucleotides: 4. CDR3 residues: CASSADRGDQPQHF. CDR3 sequence (DNA): TGTGCCAGCAGCGCTGACAGGGGGGATCAGCCCCAGCATTTT.

This clone was seen a single time. The chain is built from TRBV4-2 and TRBJ2-2, with 13 bases lining up with TRBD2. The CDR3 loop spans 20 amino acids. V lost 3 bases to trimming and J lost 4 bases; unmatched junction nucleotides: 14. Per germline, CDR1 LGHNA and CDR2 YNFKEQ. Written as DNA, the CDR3 is TGTGCCAGCAGCCAGGGTCCACTAGCGGGAGGGCCCTCGGGCACCGGGGAGCTGTTTTTT. This gives the protein CASSQGPLAGGPSGTGELFF.

This chain connects TRBV4-3 to TRBJ2-7, with 9 nucleotides matching TRBD2. The CDR3 runs to 16 residues. Germline V gene data show CDR1 as LGHNA and CDR2 as YSLEER. Germline trimming cut 0 bases from V and 4 bases from J; bases unmatched to any gene: 7. Here the CDR3 DNA reads TGCGCCAGCAGCCAAGATTGGCTAGCGGGAAGTTACGAGCAGTACTTC. It codes for CASSQDWLAGSYEQYF.

Written as DNA, the CDR3 is TGTGCCAGCAGTTACTCATGGGGGAACACTGAAGCTTTCTTT. This gives the protein CASSYSWGNTEAFF. The chain is built from TRBV6-5 and TRBJ1-1; D unresolved. V lost 0 bases and J lost 1, with 6 bases in between. This CDR3 has 14 amino acids. Germline V lookup: CDR1 MNHEY, CDR2 SVGAGI.

The DNA of the CDR3 is TGCAGCGTTGAAGGGACAGGGGAATTGCATGGCTACACCTTC. Translating it yields CSVEGTGELHGYTF. This chain uses TRBV29-1 with TRBJ1-2; 9 nucleotides match TRBD1. The J segment lost 6 bases and the V segment lost 1 base, leaving 6 bases of the junction unmatched. This CDR3 spans 14 amino acids. Germline V CDR1 and CDR2: SQVTM, ANQGSEA. Full variable domain (rest looked up from reference TRBV29-1 and TRBJ1-2): SAVISQKPSRDICQRGTSLTIQCQVDSQVTMMFWYRQQPGQSLTLIATANQGSEATYESGFVIDKFPISRPNLTFSTLTVSNMSPEDSSIYLCSVEGTGELHGYTFGSGTRLTVV.

V gene TRBV19 combines with J gene TRBJ2-7, with D tentatively TRBD1 (5 bases). Germline CDR1 is LNHDA and CDR2 is SQIVND (reference sequence). V was pared by 0 bases and J by 3 bases, with 9 bases between. The CDR3 has 14 residues. This CDR3 reads CASSIDEGDYEQYF. CDR3 in DNA: TGTGCCAGTAGTATAGACGAAGGGGACTACGAGCAGTACTTC. Full variable domain (remainder filled in from reference TRBV19 and TRBJ2-7): DGGITQSPKYLFRKEGQNVTLSCEQNLNHDAMYWYRQDPGQGLRLIYYSQIVNDFQKGDIAEGYSVSREKKESFPLTVTSAQKNPTAFYLCASSIDEGDYEQYFGPGTRLTVT.

J is TRBJ2-3 and V is TRBV27; D might be TRBD2 (5 bases). This CDR3 contains 14 residues. Germline V gene sequence: CDR1 MNHEY, CDR2 SMNVEV (reference sequence). V was shortened by 3 bases and J by 5 bases, with 12 bases between the two germline ends. In nucleotides, the CDR3 is TGTGCCAGCAGTTTCGGGGTTCCCTTAGATACGCAGTATTTT. Residues: CASSFGVPLDTQYF.

The chain links TRBV11-2 to TRBJ2-5, with D possibly called TRBD1 or TRBD2 (6 bases each). Germline CDR1 reads SGHAT; CDR2 reads FQNNGV. V gave up 7 bases and J gave up 5 bases, with 11 bases separating them. The length of the CDR3 is 12 residues. CDR3 residues: CASNGGRETQYF. The CDR3 bases are TGTGCCAGCAACGGGGGCCGGGAGACCCAGTACTTC. The variable domain in full, completed from reference TRBV11-2 and TRBJ2-5, reads EAGVAQSPRYKIIEKRQSVAFWCNPISGHATLYWYQQILGQGPKLLIQFQNNGVVDDSQLPKDRFSAERLKGVDSTLKIQPAKLEDSAVYLCASNGGRETQYFGPGTRLLVL.

V usage is TRBV7-3 and J usage is TRBJ2-1; D unresolved. The CDR3 length is 14 residues. V lost 1 base, J lost 9 bases, and 13 bases lay in between. Germline lookup yields CDR1 SGHTA and CDR2 FQGTGA. The CDR3 bases are TGTGCCAGCAGCTTAAACCCCGGGCTGGGTGAGCAGTTCTTC. Translation: CASSLNPGLGEQFF.

The sample holds a few counts of this clone. This sequence joins TRBV25-1 and TRBJ1-4; the D gene is possibly TRBD1 (6 bases). From germline, CDR1 is MGHDK and CDR2 SYGVNS. Trimming removed 4 bases at V and 7 bases at J, with 13 bases between. This CDR3 contains 14 residues. CDR3 region: CASSGGGVPEKLFF. CDR3 DNA sequence: TGTGCCAGCAGTGGGGGGGGCGTCCCTGAAAAACTGTTTTTT.

The chain uses TRBV9 and TRBJ1-1, with D maybe TRBD1 (5 bases). There are 14 residues in the CDR3. Germline V gene lookup returns CDR1 SGDLS and CDR2 YYNGEE. Trimming took 4 bases from V and 2 from J, leaving 12 bases between them. In DNA, the CDR3 is TGTGCCAGCAGCCCCGGGACGGGCAACACTGAAGCTTTCTTT. This gives the protein CASSPGTGNTEAFF.

J is TRBJ2-5 and V is TRBV5-6, with D perhaps matching TRBD2 (6 bases). This CDR3 comprises 14 residues. V gave up 3 bases and J gave up 1 base, with 10 bases separating them. Germline lookup yields CDR1 SGHDT and CDR2 YYEEEE. The CDR3 here is CASSSDYLQETQYF. DNA of the CDR3: TGTGCCAGCAGCTCGGACTATCTCCAAGAGACCCAGTACTTC.

In its sample, this clone was seen once. The chain has TRBV28 and TRBJ2-7, with D unresolved. In germline, CDR1 is MDHEN, CDR2 SYDVKM. CDR3 size: 15 residues. V was clipped by 8 bases and J by 0 bases, with 17 bases between them. The CDR3 bases are TGTGCCAGCGCCCTCGGCAGGACCGGCTCCTACGAGCAGTACTTC. Translating gives CASALGRTGSYEQYF.

This clone was counted a few times. The rearrangement uses TRBV7-8 and TRBJ1-1; 9 bases match TRBD1. CDR1 and CDR2 (germline): SGHVS, FQNEAQ. The CDR3 runs to 14 residues. V lost 6 bases to trimming and J lost 4 bases; unmatched junction nucleotides: 6. The CDR3 reads CASSLQGAGTEAFF. CDR3 DNA: TGTGCCAGCAGTTTACAGGGGGCGGGCACTGAAGCTTTCTTT.

This chain joins TRBV6-6 and TRBJ2-1; 7 bases are shared with TRBD2. CDR3 length: 16 amino acids. The germline V gene has CDR1 MNHNY and CDR2 SVGAGI (reference sequence). Trimming cost V 2 bases and J 3 bases; bases outside gene matches: 7. The CDR3 DNA follows: TGTGCCAGCAGTTACCACCCGGGACTACACTACAATGAGCAGTTCTTC. Residues: CASSYHPGLHYNEQFF.

This clone was observed a single time. The chain uses TRBV11-1 and TRBJ1-1; 9 positions match TRBD1. CDR1 is SGHAT and CDR2 is FQDESV in the germline V gene (reference sequence). The CDR3 totals 16 residues. Losses at the gene ends were 5 bases for V and 10 bases for J; bases not matched to a gene: 17. For the CDR3, the DNA is TGTGCCAGCAGCCCGAGGGGGACAGGGCCGATCGGAGGAGCTTTCTTT. Protein product: CASSPRGTGPIGGAFF.

The chain employs TRBV7-8 and TRBJ2-5, with a weak D call TRBD1 (5 bases). The CDR3 extends over 13 amino acids. The germline V gene encodes CDR1 SGHVS and CDR2 FQNEAQ. Trimming stripped 0 bases from V and 7 bases from J, with 9 bases between. The CDR3 region has the DNA TGTGCCAGCAGCTTAGCGGAGCAGGGGACCCAGTACTTC. This sequence encodes CASSLAEQGTQYF.

The CDR3 DNA reads as TGTGCCAGCAGCTCCCCCCCGGGACTAGCGTTCTACGAGCAGTACTTC. Translation gives CASSSPPGLAFYEQYF. The rearrangement joins TRBV7-9 to TRBJ2-7, with 10 nucleotides matching TRBD2. The trim removed 4 bases at V and 3 bases at J, leaving 9 bases unmatched. The CDR3 is 16 amino acids. The germline V gene has CDR1 SEHNR and CDR2 FQNEAQ (reference sequence).